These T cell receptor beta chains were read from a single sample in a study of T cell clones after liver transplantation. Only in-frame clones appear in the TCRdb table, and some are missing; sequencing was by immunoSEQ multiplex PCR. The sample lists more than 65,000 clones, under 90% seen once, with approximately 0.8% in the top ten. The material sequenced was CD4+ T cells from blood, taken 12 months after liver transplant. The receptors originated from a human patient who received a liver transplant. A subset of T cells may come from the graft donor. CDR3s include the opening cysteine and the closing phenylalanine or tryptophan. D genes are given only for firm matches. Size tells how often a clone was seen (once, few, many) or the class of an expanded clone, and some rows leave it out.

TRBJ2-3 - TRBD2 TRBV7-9 CASSLVVRASGIRTDTQYF TGTGCCAGCAGCTTAGTGGTTAGGGCTAGCGGAATTCGCACAGATACGCAGTATTTT
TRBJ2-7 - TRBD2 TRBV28 CASSLSLAGGRYEQYF TGTGCCAGCAGTTTATCACTAGCGGGAGGGAGATACGAGCAGTACTTC
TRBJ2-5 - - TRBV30 CAWSLGETQYF TGTGCCTGGAGTTTGGGAGAGACCCAGTACTTC
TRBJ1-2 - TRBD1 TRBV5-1 CASSLEGQGLRGYTF TGCGCCAGCAGCTTGGAGGGACAGGGGCTCAGAGGCTACACCTTC
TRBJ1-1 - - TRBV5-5 CASSLDRRMNTEAFF TGTGCCAGCAGCTTGGATCGCAGGATGAACACTGAAGCTTTCTTT
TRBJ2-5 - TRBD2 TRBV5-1 CASSTGTSNQETQYF TGCGCCAGCAGCACCGGGACTAGCAACCAAGAGACCCAGTACTTC
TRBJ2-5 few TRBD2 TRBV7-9 CASSLGGTETQYF TGTGCCAGCAGCTTGGGAGGGACCGAGACCCAGTACTTC
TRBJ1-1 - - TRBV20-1 CSAAGNTEAFF TGCAGTGCTGCAGGGAACACTGAAGCTTTCTTT
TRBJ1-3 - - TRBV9 CASTGAPLGNTIYF TGTGCCAGCACAGGGGCGCCTCTTGGAAACACCATATATTTT
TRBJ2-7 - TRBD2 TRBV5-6 CASSTRLAEQYF TGTGCCAGCAGCACAAGACTAGCGGAACAGTACTTC
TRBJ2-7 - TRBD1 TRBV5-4 CASTEGALQGQEQYF TGTGCCAGCACCGAGGGGGCCTTACAGGGACAGGAGCAGTACTTC
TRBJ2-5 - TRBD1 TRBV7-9 CASSDTGGGETQYF TGTGCCAGCAGCGATACAGGGGGAGGTGAGACCCAGTACTTC
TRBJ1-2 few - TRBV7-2 CATLLYGYTF TGTGCCACCCTCCTTTATGGCTACACCTTC
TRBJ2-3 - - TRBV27 CAAYAGARADTQYF TGTGCGGCCTACGCGGGGGCAAGGGCAGATACGCAGTATTTT
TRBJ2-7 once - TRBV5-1 CASAPQGTYEQYF TGCGCCAGCGCCCCTCAGGGAACCTACGAGCAGTACTTC
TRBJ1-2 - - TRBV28 CASTRAVSPYGYTF TGTGCCAGCACTCGGGCAGTATCCCCCTATGGCTACACCTTC
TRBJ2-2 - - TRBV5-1 CASLRDGLPNTGELFF TGCGCCAGCCTCCGGGACGGCCTTCCAAACACCGGGGAGCTGTTTTTT
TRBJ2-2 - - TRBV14 CASSPKLYPGELFF TGTGCCAGCAGCCCTAAGCTTTACCCCGGGGAGCTGTTTTTT
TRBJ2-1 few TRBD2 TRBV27 CASRLSGATYNEQFF TGTGCCAGCCGTCTTAGCGGGGCAACCTACAATGAGCAGTTCTTC
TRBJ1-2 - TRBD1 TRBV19 CASSIVGTGRGRSGYTF TGTGCCAGTAGTATCGTCGGGACAGGTCGCGGGAGAAGTGGCTACACCTTC
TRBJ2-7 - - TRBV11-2 CASSLLRTTYEQYF TGTGCCAGCAGCTTATTACGGACAACCTACGAGCAGTACTTC
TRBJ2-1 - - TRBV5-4 CASSPGGSPSSYNEQFF TGTGCCAGCAGCCCCGGCGGTTCTCCCAGCTCCTACAATGAGCAGTTCTTC
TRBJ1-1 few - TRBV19 CASSARGGTNTEAFF TGTGCCAGTAGTGCCCGGGGGGGGACGAACACTGAAGCTTTCTTT
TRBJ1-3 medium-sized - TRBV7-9 CASTLGDLSGNTIYF TGTGCCAGCACCCTCGGGGACCTCTCTGGAAACACCATATATTTT
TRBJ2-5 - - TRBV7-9 CASSLVFRETQYF TGTGCCAGCAGCTTAGTGTTCCGGGAGACCCAGTACTTC
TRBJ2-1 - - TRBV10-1 CASSYHREKQFF TGCGCCAGCTCTTACCACCGGGAAAAGCAGTTCTTC
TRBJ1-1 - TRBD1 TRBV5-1 CASSFLGDSVNTEAFF TGCGCCAGCAGCTTCTTGGGGGACAGTGTGAACACTGAAGCTTTCTTT
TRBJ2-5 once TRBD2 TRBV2 CASSEGVLAGGQETQYF TGTGCCAGCAGTGAGGGTGTGCTAGCGGGAGGCCAAGAGACCCAGTACTTC
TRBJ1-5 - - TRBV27 CASSRQYNQPQHF TGTGCCAGCAGTAGACAGTACAATCAGCCCCAGCATTTT
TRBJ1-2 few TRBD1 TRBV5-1 CASSFRPTGVMRGYTF TGCGCCAGCAGCTTCCGCCCGACAGGGGTTATGCGAGGCTACACCTTC
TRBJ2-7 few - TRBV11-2 CASSLERGTYEQYF TGTGCCAGCAGCTTAGAGCGGGGAACCTACGAGCAGTACTTC
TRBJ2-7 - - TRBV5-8 CASTHFLTAPAEQYF TGTGCCAGCACCCACTTCCTAACGGCCCCAGCCGAGCAGTACTTC
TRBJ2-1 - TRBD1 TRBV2 CASSASGTGSYNEQFF TGTGCCAGCAGTGCTTCCGGGACAGGCTCCTACAATGAGCAGTTCTTC